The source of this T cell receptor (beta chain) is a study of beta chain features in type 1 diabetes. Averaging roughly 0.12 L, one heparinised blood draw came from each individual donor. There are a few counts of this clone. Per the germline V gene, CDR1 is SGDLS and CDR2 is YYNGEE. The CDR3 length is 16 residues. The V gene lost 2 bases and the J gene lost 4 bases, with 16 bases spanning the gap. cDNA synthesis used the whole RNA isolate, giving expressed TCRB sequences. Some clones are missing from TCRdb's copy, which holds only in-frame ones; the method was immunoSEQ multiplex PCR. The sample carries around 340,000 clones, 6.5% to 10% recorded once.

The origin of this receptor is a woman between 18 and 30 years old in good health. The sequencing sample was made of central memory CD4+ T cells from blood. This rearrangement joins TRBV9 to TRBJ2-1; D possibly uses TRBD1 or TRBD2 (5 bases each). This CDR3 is CASSVGPGAHYNEQFF. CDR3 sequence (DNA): TGTGCCAGCAGCGTCGGTCCCGGGGCCCATTACAATGAGCAGTTCTTC.